The 31 T cell receptor beta chains in this list originate from one sample, sequenced in a study of metastatic and nonmetastatic thyroid tumors. TCRdb re-clonotyped the PCR reads through MiXCR. The table has 30,000 to 50,000 clones, approximately 20% seen once. Thyroid surgery was performed in patients who had received no treatment beforehand. The material sequenced was tumor tissue. The receptors come from a female donor with papillary thyroid cancer or a benign thyroid nodule (not recorded which). Some clones in this sample may be carry-over from other donors' samples.

This clone has at least ten counts. This chain joins TRBV2 and TRBJ1-1; 7 bases align to TRBD1. Germline V gene sequence: CDR1 SNHLY, CDR2 FYNNEI. The J segment lost 5 bases and the V segment lost 5 bases, leaving 5 bases of the junction unmatched. The CDR3 is 13 residues long. The CDR3 DNA is TGTGCCAGCAGTCGACAGGGTGGGACTGAAGCTTTCTTT. Its translation is CASSRQGGTEAFF.

Comment on this clone: No conserved phenylalanine or tryptophan ends this CDR3, so it is likely a read error. This chain uses TRBV7-9 with TRBJ2-7, with TRBD1 matching 7 bases. The CDR3 spans 13 residues. Germline V lookup: CDR1 SEHNR, CDR2 FQNEAQ (reference sequence). CDR3 sequence: CAISHGTAYEQYL. The DNA for the CDR3 is TGTGCCATCAGCCATGGGACAGCCTACGAGCAGTACCTC.

The sample holds many counts of this clone. Other DNA sequences in the sample encode the same CDR3. V and J are TRBV10-1 and TRBJ1-5; D unresolved. CDR1 and CDR2 (germline): WNHNN, SYGVQD (reference sequence). The CDR3 length is 17 residues. Trimming took 6 bases from V and 6 from J, leaving 24 bases between them. DNA of the CDR3: TGCGCCAGCAGCGTTTGGACGGGTCGCGTTAGGGCTCAGCCCCAGCATTTT. As protein: CASSVWTGRVRAQPQHF.

This clone was picked up many times. V and J are TRBV7-6 and TRBJ2-7; 11 bases align to TRBD1. CDR3 length: 15 residues. Germline CDR1 and CDR2: SGHVS and FNYEAQ. Trimming at V came to 5 bases and at J to 4 bases, leaving 7 bases not matched to a gene. DNA of the CDR3: TGTGCCAGCAGCCCCGGACAGGGGGCACAGTACGAGCAGTACTTC. It codes for CASSPGQGAQYEQYF.

By share of the sample, this clone is medium-sized. V is TRBV20-1 and J is TRBJ2-7, with TRBD2 identical over 9 bases. V was clipped by 1 base and J by 3 bases; unmatched bases: 4. The V gene's germline CDR1 is DFQATT and CDR2 SNEGSKA (reference sequence). The CDR3 extends over 14 amino acids. DNA of the CDR3: TGCAGTGCTAGAGGATGGACTAGCGACTACGAGCAGTACTTC. Its protein is CSARGWTSDYEQYF.

This clone was found many times. Here the CDR3 reads CATSNSGAEQYF. CDR3 DNA: TGTGCCACCAGTAACTCGGGCGCCGAGCAGTACTTC. V and J are TRBV24-1 and TRBJ2-7; no clear D. The CDR3 runs to 12 residues. V lost 6 bases to trimming and J lost 6 bases, with 11 bases between them. CDR1 is KGHDR, CDR2 SFDVKD, per germline.

This clone was detected many times. V and J are TRBV2 and TRBJ1-5; D not resolved. CDR3 length equals 13 residues. CDR1 is SNHLY, CDR2 FYNNEI, per germline. V was pared by 6 bases and J by 9 bases, with 15 bases between. As DNA, the CDR3 is TGTGCCAGCAGCGGGTTACCACCCGGGCCCCAGCATTTT. The encoded protein is CASSGLPPGPQHF.

The CDR3 spells CASSVEMNGWDTQYF. The CDR3 nucleotides are TGTGCCAGCAGCGTAGAAATGAATGGTTGGGATACGCAGTATTTT. The chain couples TRBV9 to TRBJ2-3, with D unclear. Trimming removed 0 bases at V and 6 bases at J, with 14 bases between. The CDR3 is made up of 15 amino acids. Germline V gene sequence: CDR1 SGDLS, CDR2 YYNGEE.

This clone has ten or more counts. The V gene is TRBV6-4, the J gene TRBJ2-1, with TRBD2 matching 13 bases. The CDR3 has 14 amino acids. Per germline, CDR1 MRHNA and CDR2 SNTAGT. V was clipped by 8 bases and J by 6 bases; unmatched bases: 4. CDR3 coding DNA: TGTGCCAGCCCGGGACTAGCGGGATCCAATGAGCAGTTCTTC. Its protein is CASPGLAGSNEQFF.

The table lists this clone with many counts. The chain uses TRBV19 and TRBJ1-2; 11 nucleotides agree with TRBD1. This CDR3 has 15 residues. Germline loops: CDR1 LNHDA, CDR2 SQIVND (reference sequence). The trim removed 5 bases at V and 7 bases at J, leaving 9 bases unmatched. CDR3 protein: CASSPDRDRGAGYTF. The CDR3 nucleotides read TGTGCCAGTAGTCCCGACCGGGACAGGGGGGCTGGCTACACCTTC.

This clone was seen a handful of times. The genes are TRBV6-2 or TRBV6-3 and TRBJ2-7; D gene ambiguous. Germline CDR1 reads MNHEY; CDR2 reads SVGEGT. V lost 2 bases and J lost 5, with 7 bases in between. This CDR3 has 12 residues. The CDR3 region has the DNA TGTGCCAGCAGTTACAGGGCGGACGAGCAGTACTTC. Translating it yields CASSYRADEQYF.

A remark on this clone: Relative to the germline gene, one junction end is altered; a read error may explain this. The same CDR3 also results from other DNA sequences found in this sample. This chain uses TRBV18 with TRBJ1-1; D remains unclear. The CDR3 covers 14 residues. Germline assignment: CDR1 KGHSH and CDR2 LQKENI. CDR3 sequence reads: CASSPGRMNTEAFF. The CDR3 nucleotides read TGTGCCAGCTCACCAGGACGGATGAACACTGAAGCTTTCTTC.

Points on this clone: It may be a read error: a sequence one base away is much more abundant. This chain connects TRBV10-3 to TRBJ2-5; perhaps TRBD1 as D (5 bases). CDR3 length: 16 amino acids. V lost 2 bases and J lost 2, with 15 bases in between. Looked up from germline, CDR1 is ENHRY and CDR2 is SYGVKD. This chain's CDR3 is CAISEVAGIGQETQYF. The CDR3 region has the DNA TGTGCCATCAGTGAGGTGGCAGGGATTGGTCAAGAGACCCAGTACTTC.

This clone appeared many times. This chain's CDR3 is CASSDFLGRGDHNEQFF. The CDR3 DNA reads as TGCGCCAGCAGTGACTTCCTTGGCAGGGGGGATCACAATGAGCAGTTCTTC. The chain combines TRBV10-1 with TRBJ2-1, with a possible D match to TRBD1 (7 bases). This CDR3 has 17 amino acids. Trimming shortened V by 3 bases and J by 5 bases, and 20 bases separated the two germline ends. CDR1 and CDR2 from the germline V gene are WNHNN and SYGVQD (reference sequence).

This chain links TRBV30 with TRBJ2-4, with TRBD2 matching over 14 bases. Germline assignment: CDR1 GTSNPN and CDR2 SVGIG (reference sequence). The CDR3 runs 15 residues. Trimming removed 2 bases from V and 9 bases from J; junction bases left unmatched: 6. Here the CDR3 DNA reads TGTGCCTGGAGTAGACCCGGGACTAGCGGGAGCATTCAGTACTTC. It translates to CAWSRPGTSGSIQYF.

On this clone itself: This clone may be a read error of a much larger clone one base away. V usage is TRBV11-2 and J usage is TRBJ2-2; 9 nucleotides align to TRBD2. The CDR3 length is 16 residues. The germline CDR1 and CDR2 sequences are SGHAT and FQNNGV. CDR3 DNA sequence: TGTGCCAGCAGCTTAGGCCTAGCGGGGCGGGCCGGGGAGCTGTCTTTT. This encodes CASSLGLAGRAGELSF.

The chain employs TRBV6-1 and TRBJ2-2; perhaps TRBD2 as D (5 bases). CDR1 is MNHNS and CDR2 is SASEGT in the germline V gene. CDR3 length: 13 amino acids. V shed 7 bases and J shed 12 bases, with 18 bases lying between them. As DNA, the CDR3 is TGTGCCAGCACAGCGGAGGTCACCGCGAAGCTGTTTTTT. Amino acids: CASTAEVTAKLFF.

The rearrangement uses TRBV9 and TRBJ2-3, with D tentatively TRBD1 (6 bases). CDR3 length: 16 residues. CDR1 SGDLS and CDR2 YYNGEE come from the germline V gene. Trimming cost V 4 bases and J 2 bases, with 17 bases left between them. CDR3 coding DNA: TGTGCCAGCAGCCCTAGTCCAGGGACACTCACAGATACGCAGTATTTT. Its protein product is CASSPSPGTLTDTQYF.

This clone was seen many times. The rearrangement links TRBV6-1 to TRBJ1-4; 8 positions agree with TRBD1. After removal of 6 bases from V and 11 bases from J, the junction contained 11 bases not matched to a gene. Germline CDR1 MNHNS, CDR2 SASEGT. This CDR3 is built from 14 residues. The CDR3 sequence is CASSLIPGQVKLFF. CDR3 bases: TGTGCCAGCAGCTTAATACCGGGACAGGTTAAACTGTTTTTT.

This clone was counted a single time. The J gene is TRBJ2-1, the V gene TRBV20-1; D is perhaps TRBD2 (6 bases). V lost 7 bases and J 2 bases, leaving 18 bases between the germline ends. CDR1 and CDR2 from the germline V gene are DFQATT and SNEGSKA (reference sequence). The length of the CDR3 is 15 residues. For the CDR3, the DNA is TGCAGTGGGGGTGGCGGGGTCGGGACCTACAATGAGCAGTTCTTC. This encodes CSGGGGVGTYNEQFF.

This clone appeared many times. The gene calls are TRBV2 and TRBJ2-5; the D call may be TRBD1 or TRBD2 (5 bases each). There are 13 residues in the CDR3. From germline, CDR1 is SNHLY and CDR2 FYNNEI. Between the trimmed V and J ends, which lost 4 bases and 5 bases, there was a span of 11 bases. The CDR3 DNA is TGTGCCAGCAGTGTATTAGAGGGGGAGACCCAGTACTTC. Translated: CASSVLEGETQYF.

In the case of this clone: One junction end does not reproduce the germline sequence, and a read error may be involved. This rearrangement joins TRBV12-3 or TRBV12-4 to TRBJ1-5, with TRBD1 identical over 10 bases. The CDR3 spans 18 residues. DNA for the CDR3: TGTGCCAGCAGTACCGGCGGGACAGGGGCTCCCGGCAATCATCCCCAGCATTTT. The encoded protein is CASSTGGTGAPGNHPQHF.

This clone was observed many times. V usage is TRBV18 and J usage is TRBJ1-1; 8 nucleotides align to TRBD1. Germline trimming cut 2 bases from V and 9 bases from J; bases unmatched to any gene: 5. There are 13 residues in the CDR3. CDR1 KGHSH and CDR2 LQKENI come from the germline V gene. The CDR3 sequence is CASSPGTGSKAFF. CDR3 sequence (DNA): TGTGCCAGCTCACCAGGGACAGGCTCTAAAGCTTTCTTT. The full variable domain, rest sourced from reference TRBV18 and TRBJ1-1, is NAGVMQNPRHLVRRRGQEARLRCSPMKGHSHVYWYRQLPEEGLKFMVYLQKENIIDESGMPKERFSAEFPKEGPSILRIQQVVRGDSAAYFCASSPGTGSKAFFGQGTRLTVV.

On this clone: Compared with germline, one end of the junction differs, possibly owing to a read error. The V call is TRBV20-1, the J call TRBJ2-7; D ambiguous. The CDR3 is 12 amino acids. Per germline, CDR1 DFQATT and CDR2 SNEGSKA (reference sequence). The CDR3 coding sequence is TGCAGTGTGACATGGAGTTCCTACGGGCAGTACTTC. Amino acids: CSVTWSSYGQYF.

This clone was observed many times. The chain is built from TRBV19 and TRBJ1-5, with a weak D call TRBD1 (5 bases). The CDR3 runs 17 residues. V was pared by 0 bases and J by 4 bases, with 16 bases between. CDR1 and CDR2 from the germline V gene are LNHDA and SQIVND (reference sequence). The CDR3 nucleotides read TGTGCCAGTAGTATAGAATTTGGGGGTGTGGGGAATCAGCCCCAGCATTTT. Its translation: CASSIEFGGVGNQPQHF.

This sequence joins TRBV28 and TRBJ1-5; no clear D. The CDR3 spans 11 residues. Trimming took off 6 bases at V and 4 bases at J, with 4 bases between the two ends. CDR1 MDHEN and CDR2 SYDVKM come from the germline V gene. CDR3 DNA: TGTGCCAGCAGCCATAATCAGCCCCAGCATTTT. This translates into CASSHNQPQHF.

This clone appeared many times. V is TRBV6-5 and J is TRBJ1-4; tentative D call: TRBD1 (6 bases). The V gene lost 2 bases and the J gene lost 6 bases, with 7 bases spanning the gap. Germline values: CDR1 MNHEY, CDR2 SVGAGI. The CDR3 covers 13 residues. The CDR3 sequence: CASSYEGDEKLFF. The DNA of the CDR3 is TGTGCCAGCAGTTACGAGGGGGATGAAAAACTGTTTTTT.

This clone was seen just once. The chain recombines TRBV5-4 with TRBJ2-2, with D unclear. Germline V lookup: CDR1 SGHNT, CDR2 YYREEE (reference sequence). The CDR3 length is 13 residues. V was clipped by 0 bases and J by 6 bases, with 6 bases between them. The CDR3 DNA reads TGTGCCAGCAGCTTGGTCGAGGCCGGGGAGCTGTTTTTT. It translates to CASSLVEAGELFF.

This clone was counted ten times or more. A junction end diverges from the germline sequence, so it may reflect a read error. The rearrangement uses TRBV19 and TRBJ1-2, with D perhaps TRBD1 (5 bases). The CDR3 extends over 15 amino acids. Germline V gene data show CDR1 as LNHDA and CDR2 as SQIVND (reference sequence). The DNA for the CDR3 is TGTGCCAGTGGTATGAGACAGTCCTCTGGCTATGGCTACACCTTC. Protein sequence: CASGMRQSSGYGYTF.

In this sample, this clone is medium-sized. V is TRBV6-1 and J is TRBJ2-7, with D unresolved. Deletions cut 5 bases from V and 2 bases from J, with 13 bases between. The CDR3 sequence is 14 residues long. The germline V gene encodes CDR1 MNHNS and CDR2 SASEGT. The chain's CDR3 is CASSPPRQTYEQYF. CDR3 in DNA: TGTGCCAGCAGTCCTCCCCGGCAAACCTACGAGCAGTACTTC.

This chain uses TRBV5-6 with TRBJ1-4, with D tentatively TRBD1 (6 bases). With 4 bases removed from V and 10 bases from J, the gap between germline ends came to 20 bases. Germline assignment: CDR1 SGHDT and CDR2 YYEEEE. The CDR3 extends over 15 amino acids. The CDR3 DNA reads as TGTGCCAGCAGCCTGGAAGGGGGTGGAAGGGGAAAACTGTTTTTT. Protein: CASSLEGGGRGKLFF.